This T cell receptor beta chain emerged from a study of blood T cell repertoires in COVID-19. About the study: Nucleic acid was either cDNA or gDNA, and it came from T cells, B-cell-depleted T cells, or PBMCs.

Data came from immunoSEQ multiplex PCR; TCRdb stores just in-frame clones and leaves some out. The repertoire consists of about 300,000 clones, with about nine tenths occurring once and the leading ten covering roughly 7%. There are 13 residues in the CDR3. The V gene's germline CDR1 is SGHDT and CDR2 YYEEEE. The V end lost 0 bases, the J end lost 3 bases, and 5 bases lay between the germline ends. The receptor's source is a woman under 40 who had recovered from COVID-19. V usage is TRBV5-6 and J usage is TRBJ2-3, with D hard to call. The sample consisted of peripheral blood. The CDR3 reads CASSLDRTDTQYF. The CDR3 DNA sequence: TGTGCCAGCAGCTTGGACCGGACAGATACGCAGTATTTT.